This TCR beta chain was retrieved from a study of blood T cell repertoires in COVID-19. At the level of the study: The cDNA or gDNA used as material had been derived from T cells, B-cell-depleted T cells, or PBMCs.

Assay used: immunoSEQ multiplex PCR; TCRdb lists only in-frame clones, some missing. The table shows 270,000 or so clones, with around 86% occurring only once. This CDR3 is 15 amino acids long. The germline V gene has CDR1 SGHRS and CDR2 YFSETQ. With 0 bases removed from V and 6 bases from J, the gap between germline ends came to 15 bases. The sample taken for sequencing was peripheral blood. The gene calls are TRBV5-1 and TRBJ1-1, with unresolved D. The TCR originated in a woman aged 25 to 39 with active or convalescent COVID-19. The chain's CDR3 is CASSLVELRKAEAFF. In DNA form, the CDR3 reads TGCGCCAGCAGCTTGGTGGAGCTTCGAAAGGCTGAAGCTTTCTTT.